The next 16 T cell receptor beta chains were all read from a single sample in a study of T cells in Graves' hyperthyroidism and ophthalmopathy (dated by TCRdb to about 2019). The library was made by multiplex PCR. Sequenced using an Illumina HiSeq 2000. The TCR beta CDR3 regions were amplified from RNA transcripts. For the first round of RT-PCR on the TCR CDR3, the HTBI primer set was used together with the Qiagen OneStep RT-PCR kit. TCRdb reprocessing: public reads trimmed at Q25 with fastp, clones called with MiXCR, in-frame beta chains kept. Every CDR3 protein is listed once, alongside the most common genes and DNA of its rows. Within this sample are a few hundred thousand distinct CDR3 sequences, with about 15% of them counted one time only. Roughly 5.7% of the sample is in the top ten clones. Sample: blood. The receptors shown here come from a woman aged 25 to 45 with Graves' hyperthyroidism that later progressed to Graves' ophthalmopathy.

In this sample, this clonotype turned up a few times. The chain links TRBV5-4 to TRBJ2-5, with 9 bases aligning to TRBD1. The CDR3 has 15 residues. The trim removed 4 bases at V and 5 bases at J, leaving 9 bases unmatched. Germline assignment: CDR1 SGHNT and CDR2 YYREEE (reference sequence). The CDR3 protein is CASSPTTGGGETQYF. The DNA for the CDR3 is TGTGCCAGCAGCCCTACCACAGGGGGCGGGGAGACCCAGTACTTC.

This clonotype was seen repeatedly, ten times or more. This chain joins TRBV11-1 and TRBJ2-7; TRBD1 matches 7 bases. Germline V lookup: CDR1 SGHAT, CDR2 FQDESV (reference sequence). The junction had 10 bases not matched to a gene; V was cut back by 2 bases and J by 3 bases. The CDR3 spans 16 residues. The CDR3 is CASSLHRDQGDYEQYF. As DNA, the CDR3 is TGTGCCAGCAGCTTACACCGGGACCAGGGGGACTACGAGCAGTACTTC. Using reference TRBV11-1 and TRBJ2-7 for the parts outside the CDR3, the full variable domain is EAEVAQSPRYKITEKSQAVAFWCDPISGHATLYWYRQILGQGPELLVQFQDESVVDDSQLPKDRFSAERLKGVDSTLKIQPAELGDSAMYLCASSLHRDQGDYEQYFGPGTRLTVT.

Ten or more counts support this clonotype. The chain is built from TRBV20-1 and TRBJ2-3, with a tentative D call TRBD2 (5 bases). With 3 bases removed from V and 7 bases from J, the gap between germline ends came to 11 bases. The CDR3 length is 12 residues. CDR1 is DFQATT, CDR2 SNEGSKA, per germline (reference sequence). CDR3 sequence (DNA): TGCAGTGCTAGTCCGGAGGAGAATACGCAGTATTTT. It yields the protein CSASPEENTQYF.

This clonotype came up many times. The chain employs TRBV28 and TRBJ1-4, with D possibly matching TRBD1 (6 bases). Trimming shortened V by 3 bases and J by 7 bases, and 18 bases separated the two germline ends. Germline CDR1 is MDHEN and CDR2 is SYDVKM. This CDR3 has 16 residues. The CDR3 coding sequence is TGTGCCAGCAGTTTCCCTTTGGGGGGGGCTGTTGAAAAACTGTTTTTT. The encoded protein is CASSFPLGGAVEKLFF.

This clonotype came up many times. The CDR3 region is CASLGQGEAFF. The CDR3 coding sequence is TGTGCCAGCCTCGGACAGGGCGAAGCTTTCTTT. The genes are TRBV25-1 and TRBJ1-1, with 8 nucleotides matching TRBD1. This CDR3 comprises 11 residues. Per germline, CDR1 MGHDK and CDR2 SYGVNS. V lost 8 bases and J lost 8; bases outside the gene matches: 4.

About this clonotype: Just one base apart from a much larger clone, this may be a read error. The rearrangement links TRBV12-3 or TRBV12-4 to TRBJ2-1; TRBD2 matches at 8 bases. This CDR3 contains 15 residues. The CDR3 region has the DNA TGTGCCAGCAGTTTAGACGGGAGGGGATACAGTGAGCAGTTCTTC. Encoded protein: CASSLDGRGYSEQFF.

This chain uses TRBV7-9 with TRBJ1-1; TRBD1 is a possible D gene (5 bases). The ends were cut back, 6 bases at V and 5 bases at J, with 13 bases in the middle. The CDR3 runs 13 residues. The germline V gene has CDR1 SEHNR and CDR2 FQNEAQ (reference sequence). In DNA, the CDR3 is TGTGCCAGCAGTTACACAGGACGGACTGAAGCTTTCTTT. Amino acid sequence: CASSYTGRTEAFF.

This clonotype was seen ten or more times. This chain connects TRBV5-1 to TRBJ2-3, with TRBD1 identical over 9 bases. CDR3 length: 14 residues. V shed 0 bases, J shed 4 bases, and the junction held 0 bases outside the gene matches. Per the germline V gene, CDR1 is SGHRS and CDR2 is YFSETQ. The CDR3 reads CASSLGTGADTQYF. CDR3 nucleotide sequence: TGCGCCAGCAGCTTGGGGACAGGGGCAGATACGCAGTATTTT.

Concerning this clonotype itself: This may stem from a read error, because a much larger clone lies one nucleotide away. The CDR3 loop reads CASRPPGSPYGQYF. The DNA for the CDR3 is TGTGCCAGCAGGCCCCCAGGGAGCCCCTACGGGCAGTACTTC. V gene TRBV6-2 or TRBV6-3 combines with J gene TRBJ2-7; TRBD1 or TRBD2 may be the D gene (5 bases each). Germline CDR1 MNHEY, CDR2 SVGEGT. The length of the CDR3 is 14 residues.

This clonotype was seen at least ten times. The chain carries TRBV7-9 and TRBJ2-3; TRBD1 or TRBD2 may be the D gene (5 bases each). Trimming removed 4 bases from V and 2 bases from J, with 13 bases in between. Germline lookup yields CDR1 SEHNR and CDR2 FQNEAQ (reference sequence). The CDR3 runs 15 residues. The DNA of the CDR3 is TGTGCCAGCAGCTCATCCCGGGACCACACAGATACGCAGTATTTT. Translating it yields CASSSSRDHTDTQYF.

Ten or more counts support this clonotype. This sequence joins TRBV7-2 and TRBJ2-1; no clear D. CDR3 length equals 18 residues. Deletions cut 3 bases from V and 10 bases from J, with 28 bases between. CDR1 and CDR2 (germline): SGHTA, FQGNSA. CDR3 region: CASSFLSLLATPDEEQFF. The CDR3 DNA reads TGTGCCAGCAGCTTCCTATCCCTCTTGGCTACCCCCGATGAAGAGCAGTTCTTC.

This clonotype was detected many times. The rearrangement links TRBV6-1 to TRBJ2-1, with TRBD1 matching 7 bases. Unmatched junction bases numbered 5, after V lost 5 bases and J lost 1 base. CDR3 length: 15 residues. Germline V CDR1 and CDR2: MNHNS, SASEGT. CDR3 bases: TGTGCCAGCAGTTCGAAGGGGGCGTCCTACAATGAGCAGTTCTTC. Protein sequence: CASSSKGASYNEQFF.

This chain joins TRBV7-3 and TRBJ1-2, with TRBD1 as a possible D gene (5 bases). Trimming took off 0 bases at V and 4 bases at J, with 9 bases between the two ends. The CDR3 consists of 14 residues. Per germline, CDR1 SGHTA and CDR2 FQGTGA. The CDR3 loop is CASSLTSGGYGYTF. CDR3 DNA: TGTGCCAGCAGCTTAACATCGGGGGGCTATGGCTACACCTTC.

This clonotype was seen more than once but under ten times. The CDR3 is CASSGRQGKTDTQYF. As DNA, the CDR3 is TGTGCCAGTAGTGGACGACAGGGCAAAACAGATACGCAGTATTTT. The rearrangement links TRBV19 to TRBJ2-3; TRBD1 matches 7 bases. V dropped 5 bases and J dropped 3; count of bases not matched to a gene: 8. Germline V lookup: CDR1 LNHDA, CDR2 SQIVND (reference sequence). CDR3 length: 15 amino acids.

This clonotype has at least ten counts. This chain joins TRBV11-3 and TRBJ2-1; D tentatively reads TRBD1 or TRBD2 (5 bases each). The CDR3 contains 16 residues. Trimming left V 3 bases short and J 4 bases short, with 16 bases between. Germline CDR1 and CDR2: SGHNT and YENEEA. This CDR3 reads CASSFGDPNLYNEQFF. As DNA, the CDR3 is TGTGCCAGCAGCTTCGGGGACCCCAATTTGTACAATGAGCAGTTCTTC.

The genes are TRBV7-3 and TRBJ2-1; TRBD2 might be the D (5 bases). CDR3 length equals 14 residues. The germline V and J ends were trimmed by 4 bases and 6 bases, with 13 bases remaining between them. Germline V gives CDR1 SGHTA, CDR2 FQGTGA. The CDR3 DNA is TGTGCCAGCAGCTCCCTAGCTGCCCTCAATGAGCAGTTCTTC. Its translation: CASSSLAALNEQFF.